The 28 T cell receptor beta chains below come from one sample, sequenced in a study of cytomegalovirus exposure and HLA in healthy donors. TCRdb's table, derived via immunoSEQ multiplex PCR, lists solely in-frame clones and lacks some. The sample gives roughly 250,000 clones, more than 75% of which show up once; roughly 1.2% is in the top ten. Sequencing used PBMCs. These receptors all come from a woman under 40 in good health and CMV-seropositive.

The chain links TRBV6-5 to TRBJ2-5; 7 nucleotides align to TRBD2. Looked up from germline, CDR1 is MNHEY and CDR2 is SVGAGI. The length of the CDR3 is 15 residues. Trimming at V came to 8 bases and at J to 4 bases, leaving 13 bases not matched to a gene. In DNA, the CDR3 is TGTGCCAGCGGATATCTAGCGGTAGCGGGAGAGACCCAGTACTTC. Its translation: CASGYLAVAGETQYF.

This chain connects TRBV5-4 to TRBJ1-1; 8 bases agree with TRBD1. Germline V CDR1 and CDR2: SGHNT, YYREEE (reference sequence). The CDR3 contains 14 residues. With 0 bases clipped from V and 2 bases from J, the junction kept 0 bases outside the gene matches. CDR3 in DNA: TGTGCCAGCAGCTTGGCAGGGGGCAACACTGAAGCTTTCTTT. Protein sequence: CASSLAGGNTEAFF. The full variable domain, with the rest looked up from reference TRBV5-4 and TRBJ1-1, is ETGVTQSPTHLIKTRGQQVTLRCSSQSGHNTVSWYQQALGQGPQFIFQYYREEENGRGNFPPRFSGLQFPNYSSELNVNALELDDSALYLCASSLAGGNTEAFFGQGTRLTVV.

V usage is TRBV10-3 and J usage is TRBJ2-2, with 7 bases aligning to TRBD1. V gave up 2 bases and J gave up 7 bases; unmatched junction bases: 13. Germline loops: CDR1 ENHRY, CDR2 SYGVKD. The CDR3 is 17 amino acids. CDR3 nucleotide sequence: TGTGCCATCAGTGAGGAGTGGGCAGGGGGAAATTTCGGGGAGCTGTTTTTT. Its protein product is CAISEEWAGGNFGELFF.

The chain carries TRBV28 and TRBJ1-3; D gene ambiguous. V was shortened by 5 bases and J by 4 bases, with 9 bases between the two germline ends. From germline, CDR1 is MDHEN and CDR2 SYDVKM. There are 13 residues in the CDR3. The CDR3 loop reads CASSGLSGNTIYF. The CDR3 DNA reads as TGTGCCAGCAGTGGACTTTCAGGAAACACCATATATTTT.

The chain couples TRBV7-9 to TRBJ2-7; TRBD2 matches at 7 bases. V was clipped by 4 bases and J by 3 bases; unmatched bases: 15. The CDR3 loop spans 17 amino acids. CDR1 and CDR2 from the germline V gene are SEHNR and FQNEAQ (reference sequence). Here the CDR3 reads CASSSRSGREFLYEQYF. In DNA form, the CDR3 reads TGTGCCAGCAGCTCCCGCTCCGGGCGGGAGTTCCTCTACGAGCAGTACTTC.

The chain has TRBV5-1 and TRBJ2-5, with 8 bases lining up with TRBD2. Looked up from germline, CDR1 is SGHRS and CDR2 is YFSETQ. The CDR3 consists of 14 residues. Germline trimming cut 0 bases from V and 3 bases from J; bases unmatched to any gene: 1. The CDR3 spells CASSLVAGKETQYF. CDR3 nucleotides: TGCGCCAGCAGCTTGGTAGCGGGAAAAGAGACCCAGTACTTC.

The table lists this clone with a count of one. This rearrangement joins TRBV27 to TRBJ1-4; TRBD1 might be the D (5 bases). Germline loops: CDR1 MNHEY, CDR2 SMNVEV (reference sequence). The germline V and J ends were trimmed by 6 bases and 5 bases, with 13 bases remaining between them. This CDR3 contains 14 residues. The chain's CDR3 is CASSADSANEKLFF. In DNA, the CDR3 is TGTGCCAGCAGCGCCGACAGTGCAAATGAAAAACTGTTTTTT.

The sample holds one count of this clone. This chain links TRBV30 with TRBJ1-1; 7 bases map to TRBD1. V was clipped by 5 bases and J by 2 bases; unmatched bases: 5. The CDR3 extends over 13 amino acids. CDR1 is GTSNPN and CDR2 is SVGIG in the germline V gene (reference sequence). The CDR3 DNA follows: TGTGCCTGGGGGACAGACCGAAACACTGAAGCTTTCTTT. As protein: CAWGTDRNTEAFF.

CDR3 sequence reads: CASSVLAREQYF. The DNA of the CDR3 is TGTGCCAGCAGTGTGCTGGCTAGGGAGCAGTACTTC. The V gene is TRBV2, the J gene TRBJ2-7; D is uncertain. Germline lookup yields CDR1 SNHLY and CDR2 FYNNEI. The CDR3 runs to 12 residues. V was clipped by 4 bases and J by 7 bases, with 11 bases between them. The full variable domain, rest sourced from reference TRBV2 and TRBJ2-7, is EPEVTQTPSHQVTQMGQEVILRCVPISNHLYFYWYRQILGQKVEFLVSFYNNEISEKSEIFDDQFSVERPDGSNFTLKIRSTKLEDSAMYFCASSVLAREQYFGPGTRLTVT.

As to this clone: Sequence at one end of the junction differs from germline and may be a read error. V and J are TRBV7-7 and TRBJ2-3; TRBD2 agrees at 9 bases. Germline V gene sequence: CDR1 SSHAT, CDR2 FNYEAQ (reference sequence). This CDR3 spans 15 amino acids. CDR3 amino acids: CASSPLAGHTDTQYF. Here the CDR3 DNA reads TGTGCTAGCAGCCCGCTAGCGGGGCACACAGATACGCAGTATTTT. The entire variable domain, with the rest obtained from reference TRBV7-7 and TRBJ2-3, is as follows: GAGVSQSPRYKVTKRGQDVTLRCDPISSHATLYWYQQALGQGPEFLTYFNYEAQPDKSGLPSDRFSAERPEGSISTLTIQRTEQRDSAMYRCASSPLAGHTDTQYFGPGTRLTVL.

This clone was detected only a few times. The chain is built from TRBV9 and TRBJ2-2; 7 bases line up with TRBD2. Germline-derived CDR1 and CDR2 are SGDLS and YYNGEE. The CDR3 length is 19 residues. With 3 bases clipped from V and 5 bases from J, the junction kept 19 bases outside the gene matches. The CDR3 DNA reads TGTGCCAGCAGCGGGGCATTTGGACGGCGGGAGAGTCGTACCGGGGAGCTGTTTTTT. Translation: CASSGAFGRRESRTGELFF.

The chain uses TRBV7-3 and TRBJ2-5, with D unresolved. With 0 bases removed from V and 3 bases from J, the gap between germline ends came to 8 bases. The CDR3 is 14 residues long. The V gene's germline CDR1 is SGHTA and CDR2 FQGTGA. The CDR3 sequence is CASSLTGGEETQYF. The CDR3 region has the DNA TGTGCCAGCAGCTTAACCGGCGGAGAAGAGACCCAGTACTTC.

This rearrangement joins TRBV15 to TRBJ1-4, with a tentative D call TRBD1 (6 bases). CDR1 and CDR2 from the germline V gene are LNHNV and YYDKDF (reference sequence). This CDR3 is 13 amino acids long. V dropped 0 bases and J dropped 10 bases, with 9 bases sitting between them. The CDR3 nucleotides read TGTGCCACCAGCAGAGATATAGGGGGAAAACTGTTTTTT. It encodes CATSRDIGGKLFF.

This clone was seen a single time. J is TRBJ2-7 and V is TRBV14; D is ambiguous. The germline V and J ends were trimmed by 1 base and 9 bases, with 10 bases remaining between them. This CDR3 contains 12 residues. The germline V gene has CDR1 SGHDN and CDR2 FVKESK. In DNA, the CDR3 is TGTGCCAGCAGCCAAGGACCTGGGCGGCAGTACTTC. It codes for CASSQGPGRQYF.

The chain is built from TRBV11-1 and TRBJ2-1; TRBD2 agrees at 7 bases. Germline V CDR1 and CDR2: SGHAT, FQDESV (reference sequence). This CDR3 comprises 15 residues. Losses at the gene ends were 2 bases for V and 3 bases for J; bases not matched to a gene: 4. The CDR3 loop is CASSLTERGYNEQFF. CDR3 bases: TGTGCCAGCAGCTTAACCGAGCGGGGCTACAATGAGCAGTTCTTC.

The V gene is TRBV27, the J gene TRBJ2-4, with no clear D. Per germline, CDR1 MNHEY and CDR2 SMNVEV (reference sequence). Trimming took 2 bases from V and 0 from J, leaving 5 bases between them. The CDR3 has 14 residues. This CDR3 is CASSLGRAKNIQYF. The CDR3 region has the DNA TGTGCCAGCAGTTTAGGTAGAGCCAAAAACATTCAGTACTTC.

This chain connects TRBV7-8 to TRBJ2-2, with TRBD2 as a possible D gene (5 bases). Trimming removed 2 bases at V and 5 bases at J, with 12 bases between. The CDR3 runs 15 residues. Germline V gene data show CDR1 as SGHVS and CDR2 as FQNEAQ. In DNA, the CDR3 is TGTGCCAGCAGCTTACGGGATCCCTATACCGGGGAGCTGTTTTTT. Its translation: CASSLRDPYTGELFF.

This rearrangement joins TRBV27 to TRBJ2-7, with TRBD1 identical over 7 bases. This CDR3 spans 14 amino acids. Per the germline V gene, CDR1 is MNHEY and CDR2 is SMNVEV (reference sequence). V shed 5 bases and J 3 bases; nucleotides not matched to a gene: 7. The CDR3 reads CASSNRGLVYEQYF. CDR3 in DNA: TGTGCCAGCAGTAACAGGGGTCTTGTCTACGAGCAGTACTTC.

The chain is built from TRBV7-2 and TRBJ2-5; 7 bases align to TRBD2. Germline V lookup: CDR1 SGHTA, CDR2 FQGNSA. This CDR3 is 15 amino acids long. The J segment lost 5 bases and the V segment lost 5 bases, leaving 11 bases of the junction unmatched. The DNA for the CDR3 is TGTGCCAGCAGCCCCACTAGCGAAGTGGGGGAGACCCAGTACTTC. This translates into CASSPTSEVGETQYF.

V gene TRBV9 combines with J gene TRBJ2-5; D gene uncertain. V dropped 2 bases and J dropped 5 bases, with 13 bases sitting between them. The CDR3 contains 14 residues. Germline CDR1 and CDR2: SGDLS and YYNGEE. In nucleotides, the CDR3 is TGTGCCAGCAGCGTGGCGGATTCGCGGGAGACCCAGTACTTC. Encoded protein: CASSVADSRETQYF.

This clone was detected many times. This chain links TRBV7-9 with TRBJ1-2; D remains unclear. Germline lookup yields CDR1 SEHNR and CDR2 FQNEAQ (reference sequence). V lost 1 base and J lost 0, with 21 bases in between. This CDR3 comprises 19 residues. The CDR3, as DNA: TGTGCCAGCAGCTTAGGCTTGCCGGGTTTCGCCTTAGCTAACTATGGCTACACCTTC. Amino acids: CASSLGLPGFALANYGYTF.

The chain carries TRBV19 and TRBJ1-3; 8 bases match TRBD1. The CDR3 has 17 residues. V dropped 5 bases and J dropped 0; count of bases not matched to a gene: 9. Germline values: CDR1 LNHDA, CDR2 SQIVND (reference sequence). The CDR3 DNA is TGTGCCAGTAGTGTGGACAGGGATTCGGTCTCTGGAAACACCATATATTTT. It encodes CASSVDRDSVSGNTIYF.

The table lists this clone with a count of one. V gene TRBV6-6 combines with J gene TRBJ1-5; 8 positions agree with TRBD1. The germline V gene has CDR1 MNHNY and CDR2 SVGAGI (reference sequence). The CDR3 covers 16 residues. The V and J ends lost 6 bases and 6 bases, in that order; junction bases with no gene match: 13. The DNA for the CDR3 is TGTGCCAGCAGAAGCGGACAGGGCGGATCCTCTCAGCCCCAGCATTTT. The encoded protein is CASRSGQGGSSQPQHF.

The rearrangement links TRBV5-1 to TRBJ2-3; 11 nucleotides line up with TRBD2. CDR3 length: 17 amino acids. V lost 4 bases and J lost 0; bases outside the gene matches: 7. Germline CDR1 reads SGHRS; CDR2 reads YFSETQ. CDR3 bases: TGCGCCAGCAGCCCACCTAGCGGGGGGACTAGCACAGATACGCAGTATTTT. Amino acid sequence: CASSPPSGGTSTDTQYF. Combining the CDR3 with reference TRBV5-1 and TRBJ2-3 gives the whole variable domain KAGVTQTPRYLIKTRGQQVTLSCSPISGHRSVSWYQQTPGQGLQFLFEYFSETQRNKGNFPGRFSGRQFSNSRSEMNVSTLELGDSALYLCASSPPSGGTSTDTQYFGPGTRLTVL.

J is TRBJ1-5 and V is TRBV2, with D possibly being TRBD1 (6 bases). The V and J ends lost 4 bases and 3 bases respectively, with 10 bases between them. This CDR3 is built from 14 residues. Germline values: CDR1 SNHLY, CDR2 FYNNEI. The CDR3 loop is CASSARTVNQPQHF. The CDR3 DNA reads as TGTGCCAGCAGTGCACGGACAGTCAATCAGCCCCAGCATTTT.

The CDR3 nucleotides are TGTGCCAGCAGCCACCTGACACCGAACCTCTACGAGCAGTACTTC. As protein: CASSHLTPNLYEQYF. This chain connects TRBV28 to TRBJ2-7; D is unresolved. V was shortened by 6 bases and J by 3 bases, with 18 bases between the two germline ends. Per the germline V gene, CDR1 is MDHEN and CDR2 is SYDVKM. The CDR3 is 15 amino acids.

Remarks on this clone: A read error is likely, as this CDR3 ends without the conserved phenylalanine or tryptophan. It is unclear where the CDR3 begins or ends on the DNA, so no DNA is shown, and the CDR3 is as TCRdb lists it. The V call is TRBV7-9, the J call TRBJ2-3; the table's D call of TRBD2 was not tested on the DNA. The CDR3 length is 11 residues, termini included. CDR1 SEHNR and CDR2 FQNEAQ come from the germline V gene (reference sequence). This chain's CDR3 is CASSLGTPLSI.

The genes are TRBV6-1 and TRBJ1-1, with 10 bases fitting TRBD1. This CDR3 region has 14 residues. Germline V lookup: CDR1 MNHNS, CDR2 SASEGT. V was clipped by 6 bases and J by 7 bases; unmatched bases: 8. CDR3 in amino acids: CASSGQGVGIEAFF. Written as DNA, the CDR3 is TGTGCCAGCAGCGGACAGGGGGTCGGGATTGAAGCTTTCTTT.